This T cell receptor (beta chain) emerged from a study of shared clonotypes between healthy human individuals (dated by TCRdb to about 2020). Some background on the complete study: The cohort comprised two women and a few men aged 18 to 49 years. For each donor, CD4 naive and CD4 memory were each run on three plates, CD8 naive on two plates, and CD8 memory on one plate. To estimate repertoire size and how much clonotypes are shared between individuals, the study performed deep sequencing of blood TCR repertoires from about five healthy adults. To increase sequencing depth and limit assay-specific biases, different laboratories used diverse techniques to prepare libraries and sequence TCR repertoires. Per donor, leukapheresis produced somewhere between about 0.85 and 9.5 billion PBMCs.

The paper as a whole reports these results and caveats: Compared with non-shared clonotypes, clonotypes shared by all four sorted-subset donors had higher generation probabilities. Pairwise subsampling indicated that sequencing depth was expected to affect the degree of clonotype sharing among donors. Because the study included only a small number of donors, the genetic and exposure-history diversity represented was limited. When a handful of donors were compared, the shared fraction of clonotypes was about 5.2% for naive CD4, 3% to 4% for naive CD8, more than 2% for memory CD4, and less than 0.45% for memory CD8. Only blood was sampled, and tissue TCR repertoires likely differ from those in blood. Naive subsets generally had larger estimated clonotype richness than memory subsets did. Even with the large sequencing depth, rarefaction of the sorted-subset datasets indicated that sequencing was incomplete.

Using the deep immunoSEQ assay, multiplex PCR amplified TCR CDR3 regions from genomic DNA. Extracted genomic DNA from each cell subset was distributed evenly across all wells of several immunoSEQ 96-well plates, and each plate was treated as a replicate. Each replicate PCR for sorted subsets received roughly 200 ng genomic DNA, equal to roughly 33,000 T cell genomes. The purified libraries were quantified using a Qubit 3.0 fluorometer, sized with a Bioanalyzer 2100, and then quantified again using the KAPA Library Quantification kit. Every immunoSEQ 96-well plate was sequenced on a dedicated single-read 150-cycle Illumina NextSeq 550 flow cell. On the authors' methods: Because only junctional sequences without quality scores were contained in the immunoSEQ output, filtering matching that applied to full-length reads could not be performed. Sequences were annotated with PyIR, a Python wrapper for IgBLAST v1.9, using IMGT germline references to assign V/J genes and CDR3. Reads were filtered out if the reads had weak V/J assignments (E-value above 1e-6), no CDR3, stop codons, out-of-frame junctions, or ambiguous translated residues. V3J clonotypes were defined as sequences sharing the same inferred V gene, J gene, and CDR3 amino acid sequence. Percentage overlap between repertoires was calculated by dividing the number of shared unique clonotypes by the size of the smaller repertoire. Three approaches were used to assess repertoire richness: RTK rarefaction, the Chao1 estimator, and Recon v2.1 estimates of unobserved clonotypes. Generation probabilities for all TCRbeta clonotypes obtained by the gDNA method from a few donors were computed using OLGA. The table comes from immuneACCESS by way of TCRdb, which keeps in-frame sequences with V and J called. Part of the clones is missing from these tables; in studies checked, under half for an unresolved V gene and the rest for unknown reasons. Clone size and V and J calls were adopted from that table, with D and trimming inferred from the DNA. For this sample the table gives 1.4 million or so clones, of which approximately 98.5% were detected only once. Around 0.38% of the sample goes to the ten largest clones.

This clone was seen once. This clone's antigen is unknown. Base quality data are lacking; no much larger clone is found one base away. Donors were healthy HIV-negative adults with no recently reported acute infections or vaccinations. Every donor was a Caucasian adult residing in Nashville, Tennessee, USA. Magnetic negative selection was used to enrich CD4+ T cells, after which naive cells were positively selected on CD45RA and the negative fraction became the memory subset. Blood was obtained by leukapheresis, after which PBMCs were separated by Ficoll-Histopaque density gradient centrifugation and cryopreserved in liquid nitrogen vapor phase. Purity and quantity of every magnetically sorted T cell population were checked by analytical flow cytometry. Each sorted fraction had its genomic DNA isolated and then quantified by UV absorbance on a Nanodrop 2000c. The sequence derives from a man aged 30-40 years in good health. The sequencing sample was made of naive CD4+ T cells sorted from blood. This sample's cell subset or site label indicates: CD45RA+ positively selected.

The CDR3 in this case is CASSKPSTGGIWTGELFF. The sequenced DNA is TGTGCCAGCAGCAAACCGAGTACAGGGGGGATTTGGACCGGGGAGCTGTTTTTT. This sequence uses TRBV21-1 and TRBJ2-2; no check of the table's D call, TRBD1, against the DNA was made. TRBV21-1 is assigned pseudogene status. The CDR3, cysteine through phenylalanine, is 18 amino acids long. Only CDR3 DNA is held: 54 bases, read in frame from base 1.